These T cell receptor beta chains were read from a single sample in a study. TCRdb independently ran MiXCR on the RT-PCR reads; one entry per CDR3 protein. The sample lists hundreds of thousands of distinct CDR3 sequences; 14% were seen once. Sequenced material: memory CD4+ T cells from blood. All receptors come from a female donor in good health, serving as a healthy control. Both conserved end residues are part of each CDR3. Each record gives: J gene, V gene, clone size, D gene, CDR3 DNA, CDR3 protein. The D gene is left open where the match is weak. Clone size is shown for a subset of rows, as once, few, many or a class of expanded clone.

TRBJ1-2 | TRBV27 | few | . | TGTGCCAGCAGTCGTACCCCCCAGACAACTAACTATGGCTACACCTTC | CASSRTPQTTNYGYTF
TRBJ2-5 | TRBV12-3/TRBV12-4 | many | TRBD2 | TGTGCCAGCAGCCCGTTCGGGAGGGGAGGAGAGACCCAGTACTTC | CASSPFGRGGETQYF
TRBJ2-1 | TRBV15 | . | . | TGTGCCACCAGCAGAGTTATGGGGGAAAATGAGCAGTTCTTC | CATSRVMGENEQFF
TRBJ2-7 | TRBV6-2/TRBV6-3 | many | TRBD1 | TGTGCCAGCAGCTCCCGGGACAGATCCTTCTACGAGCAGTACTTC | CASSSRDRSFYEQYF
TRBJ2-3 | TRBV7-2 | . | . | TGTGCCAGCAGCTTATTCGGCCCCACAGATACGCAGTATTTT | CASSLFGPTDTQYF
TRBJ2-3 | TRBV20-1 | few | TRBD2 | TGCAGTGCTAGAGATTCCCGGACTAGCAGGAGAGATACGCAGTATTTT | CSARDSRTSRRDTQYF
TRBJ2-3 | TRBV20-1 | . | TRBD1 | TGCAGTGCTTACCCGGGACAGGGGGGCACAGATACGCAGTATTTT | CSAYPGQGGTDTQYF
TRBJ2-2 | TRBV7-2 | few | TRBD2 | TGTGCCAGCAGCCCCACTAGCGGGGGACTCACCGGGGAGCTGTTTTTT | CASSPTSGGLTGELFF
TRBJ1-6 | TRBV2 | . | . | TGTGCCAGCAAAGGGAAAATGTCCCTCCACTTT | CASKGKMSLHF
TRBJ1-2 | TRBV6-6 | few | . | TGTGCCAGCAAGATAAGGGGGGCAGGAGGCTTC | CASKIRGAGGF
TRBJ2-1 | TRBV4-2 | many | TRBD2 | TGTGCCAGCAGCCAGGCTAGCGGGAGCAAGAGTGAGCAGTTCTTC | CASSQASGSKSEQFF
TRBJ2-2 | TRBV6-2/TRBV6-3 | . | TRBD1 | TGTGCCAGCACACAGGGGAGCACCGGGGAGCTGTTTTTT | CASTQGSTGELFF
TRBJ2-1 | TRBV6-2/TRBV6-3 | few | . | TGTGCCAGCTTCAACGGAAAGGGAATCTACAATGAGCAGTTCTTC | CASFNGKGIYNEQFF
TRBJ2-1 | TRBV7-2 | few | . | TGTGCCAGCAGCAGGGGAGATCACAATGAGCAGTTCTTC | CASSRGDHNEQFF
TRBJ1-5 | TRBV20-1 | few | . | TGCAGTGCTAGGGGGGACGGAGATCAGCCCCAGCATTTT | CSARGDGDQPQHF
TRBJ2-5 | TRBV5-1 | . | . | TGCGCCAGCAGCTTCGGTGCGGACACCCAAGAGACCCAGTACTTC | CASSFGADTQETQYF
TRBJ2-3 | TRBV20-1 | . | TRBD2 | TGCAGTGCTCCTACCCCTCCGGGACTAGCGGGACCAAGTACGCAGTATTTT | CSAPTPPGLAGPSTQYF
TRBJ1-1 | TRBV14 | few | . | TGTGCCAGCAGCCCGGGCCCTGGAGGGACTGAAGCTTTCTTT | CASSPGPGGTEAFF
TRBJ2-1 | TRBV20-1 | many | TRBD1 | TGCAGTGCTTATCAGGGGGCGCCGTACAATGAGCAGTTCTTC | CSAYQGAPYNEQFF
TRBJ2-1 | TRBV11-2 | . | TRBD2 | TGTGCCAGCAGCCCCCTGGTAGCGGGGGGGCTTTACAATGAGCAGTTCTTC | CASSPLVAGGLYNEQFF
TRBJ2-1 | TRBV7-2 | many | TRBD1 | TGTGCCAGCAGCTTCTTGCCCAGGGGGTCCTACAATGAGCAGTTCTTC | CASSFLPRGSYNEQFF
TRBJ2-5 | TRBV18 | many | . | TGTGCCAGCTCACCCCCCTACCAAGAGACCCAGTACTTC | CASSPPYQETQYF
TRBJ2-7 | TRBV20-1 | . | TRBD2 | TGCAGTGCGGGGGGGGATTCCTACGAGCAGTACTTC | CSAGGDSYEQYF
TRBJ1-6 | TRBV7-2 | . | . | TGTGCCAGCAGCTTAGGGGCAGGGACCCGCGATTCACCCCTCCACTTT | CASSLGAGTRDSPLHF
TRBJ1-6 | TRBV27 | few | . | TGTGCCAGCAGGCCCGGGACGGAGAACTATAATTCACCCCTCCACTTT | CASRPGTENYNSPLHF
TRBJ2-7 | TRBV6-5 | many | . | TGTGCCAGCAGGTCTACAGTGGGGTACGAGCAGTACTTC | CASRSTVGYEQYF
TRBJ2-3 | TRBV30 | few | . | TGTGCCTGGAGTGTGGGTACAGATACGCAGTATTTT | CAWSVGTDTQYF
TRBJ1-2 | TRBV6-2/TRBV6-3 | . | . | TGTGCCAGCAGCCTGGAAAGAATTTATGGCTACACCTTC | CASSLERIYGYTF
TRBJ2-7 | TRBV7-2 | few | . | TGTGCCAGCAGCGCCGGGACTTCTTTCTACGAGCAGTACTTC | CASSAGTSFYEQYF
TRBJ2-3 | TRBV29-1 | many | . | TGCAGCCCCCGGAGGGGAGATACGCAGTATTTT | CSPRRGDTQYF
TRBJ2-3 | TRBV5-1 | . | TRBD1 | TGCGCCAGCAGCTTGGGGACAGGGATATTTGATACGCAGTATTTT | CASSLGTGIFDTQYF
TRBJ1-1 | TRBV10-2 | many | . | TGCGCCTCCTCAGCCATGAACACTGAAGCTTTCTTT | CASSAMNTEAFF
TRBJ1-1 | TRBV18 | many | TRBD1 | TGTGCCAGCTCCCGTGGACAGGTGTCCACTGAAGCTTTCTTT | CASSRGQVSTEAFF
TRBJ1-6 | TRBV12-3/TRBV12-4 | few | . | TGTGCCAGCAGGGGTATGGATTCACCCCTCCACTTT | CASRGMDSPLHF
TRBJ2-7 | TRBV5-1 | . | . | TGCGCCAGCGGGAAGACTACTACATCCTACGAGCAGTACTTC | CASGKTTTSYEQYF
TRBJ2-2 | TRBV4-3 | many | . | TGCGCCAGCAGCCAACAGAGCCCCGAGAACACCGGGGAGCTGTTTTTT | CASSQQSPENTGELFF
TRBJ2-1 | TRBV6-2/TRBV6-3 | few | . | TGTGCCAGCAGAACGACGGAATACAATGAGCAGTTCTTC | CASRTTEYNEQFF
TRBJ1-1 | TRBV20-1 | many | TRBD1 | TGCAGTGCTGTACAGGGGGCCACTGAAGCTTTCTTT | CSAVQGATEAFF
TRBJ1-1 | TRBV5-5 | few | . | TGTGCCAGCAGCTTGGGTGACACCCGAACCACTGAAGCTTTCTTT | CASSLGDTRTTEAFF
TRBJ2-5 | TRBV20-1 | . | . | TGCAGTGCAAAGATCCCGGGCCAAGAGACCCAGTACTTC | CSAKIPGQETQYF
TRBJ2-3 | TRBV12-3/TRBV12-4 | few | TRBD2 | TGTGCCAGCAGTTTACTGAGCGGGAATGCAGATACGCAGTATTTT | CASSLLSGNADTQYF
TRBJ2-2 | TRBV25-1 | . | . | TGTGCCAGCACTCCCAAGGGGGGACCGAACACCGGGGAGCTGTTTTTT | CASTPKGGPNTGELFF
TRBJ1-1 | TRBV6-5 | few | . | TGTGCCAGCAGTTACTCGACGTTTGCGACGGCGAACACTGAAGCTTTCTTT | CASSYSTFATANTEAFF
TRBJ2-3 | TRBV9 | . | . | TGTGCCAGCAGCGTTACCCCCCACGCTAGCAGAATCACAGATACGCAGTATTTT | CASSVTPHASRITDTQYF
TRBJ1-2 | TRBV5-1 | few | TRBD1 | TGCGCCAGTTCCGGGACAGGGGGGTCTAACTATGGCTACACCTTC | CASSGTGGSNYGYTF
TRBJ2-6 | TRBV12-3/TRBV12-4 | many | TRBD1 | TGTGCCAGCAGTCCAGGTGGGGACAGAGCCAACGTCCTGACTTTC | CASSPGGDRANVLTF
TRBJ1-3 | TRBV7-2 | many | TRBD1 | TGTGCCAGCAGCCCGGGACAGGGAAAGGGAAACACCATATATTTT | CASSPGQGKGNTIYF
TRBJ2-5 | TRBV14 | . | . | TGTGCCAGCAGCCAGAACAGAGAGACCCAGTACTTC | CASSQNRETQYF
TRBJ2-3 | TRBV4-1 | few | . | TGCGCCAGCAGCCAAGGGGGCGAGGGCAGGGGAGATACGCAGTATTTT | CASSQGGEGRGDTQYF
TRBJ2-1 | TRBV5-1 | few | TRBD2 | TGCGCCAGCAGCTCCGCCTCGACTAGCGGGGCCTACAATGAGCAGTTCTTC | CASSSASTSGAYNEQFF
TRBJ1-1 | TRBV20-1 | . | . | TGCAGCGGGTGGCGGTTGAACACTGAAGCTTTCTTT | CSGWRLNTEAFF
TRBJ1-5 | TRBV12-3/TRBV12-4 | . | TRBD1 | TGTGCCAGCAGCCCCTGGACAGGGATCAATCAGCCCCAGCATTTT | CASSPWTGINQPQHF
TRBJ2-1 | TRBV4-1 | many | TRBD1 | TGCGCCAGCAGCCAAATAGTAAGGTTAGACAGGGGGCATGAGCAGTTCTTC | CASSQIVRLDRGHEQFF
TRBJ2-1 | TRBV6-5 | . | TRBD2 | TGTGCCAGCACAAAAGGGACTAGCGGGTATTACAATGAGCAGTTCTTC | CASTKGTSGYYNEQFF
TRBJ1-6 | TRBV20-1 | few | . | TGCCTGACAGACCAATTTAATTCACCCCTCCACTTT | CLTDQFNSPLHF
TRBJ2-2 | TRBV29-1 | . | . | TGCAGCGTCGGTAGGGGGGCCGGGGAGCTGTTTTTT | CSVGRGAGELFF
TRBJ1-2 | TRBV25-1 | few | . | TGTGCCAGCAGTGTCCCTTCAGGGAATTATGGCTACACCTTC | CASSVPSGNYGYTF